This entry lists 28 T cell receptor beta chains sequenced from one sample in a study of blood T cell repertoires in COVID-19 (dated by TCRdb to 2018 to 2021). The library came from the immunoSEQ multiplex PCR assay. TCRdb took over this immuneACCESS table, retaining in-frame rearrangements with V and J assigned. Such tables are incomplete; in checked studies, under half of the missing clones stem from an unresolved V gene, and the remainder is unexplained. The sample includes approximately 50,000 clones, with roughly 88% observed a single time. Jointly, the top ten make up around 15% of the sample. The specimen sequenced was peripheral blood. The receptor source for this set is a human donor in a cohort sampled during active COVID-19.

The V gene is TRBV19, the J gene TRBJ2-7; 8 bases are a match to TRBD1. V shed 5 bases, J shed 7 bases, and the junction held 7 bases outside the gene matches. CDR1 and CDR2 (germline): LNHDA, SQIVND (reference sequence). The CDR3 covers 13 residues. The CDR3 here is CASSPQGAREQYF. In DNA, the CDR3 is TGTGCCAGTAGTCCCCAGGGGGCGCGTGAGCAGTACTTC.

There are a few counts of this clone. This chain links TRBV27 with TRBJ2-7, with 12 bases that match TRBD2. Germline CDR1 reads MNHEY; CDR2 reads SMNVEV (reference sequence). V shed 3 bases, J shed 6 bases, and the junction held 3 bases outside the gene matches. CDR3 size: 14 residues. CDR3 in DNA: TGTGCCAGCAGTTTGACTAGCGGGAGACGCGAGCAGTACTTC. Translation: CASSLTSGRREQYF.

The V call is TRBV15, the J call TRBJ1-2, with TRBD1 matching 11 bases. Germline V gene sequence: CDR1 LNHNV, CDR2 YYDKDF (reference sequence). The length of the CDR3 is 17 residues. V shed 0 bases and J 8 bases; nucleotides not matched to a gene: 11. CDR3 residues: CATSRDDFRDRGFGYTF. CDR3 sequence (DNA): TGTGCCACCAGCAGAGATGACTTCCGGGACAGGGGGTTCGGCTACACCTTC.

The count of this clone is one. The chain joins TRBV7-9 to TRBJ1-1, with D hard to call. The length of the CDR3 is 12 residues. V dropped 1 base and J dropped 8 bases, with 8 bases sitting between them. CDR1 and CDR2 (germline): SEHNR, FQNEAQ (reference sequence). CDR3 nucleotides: TGTGCCAGCAGCTTAGTCTGGGCGGAAGCTTTCTTT. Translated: CASSLVWAEAFF.

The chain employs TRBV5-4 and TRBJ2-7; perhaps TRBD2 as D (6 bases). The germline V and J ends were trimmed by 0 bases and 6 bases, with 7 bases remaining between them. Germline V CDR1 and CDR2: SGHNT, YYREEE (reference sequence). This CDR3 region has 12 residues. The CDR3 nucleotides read TGTGCCAGCAGCTTGGCCGGGGGCGAGCAGTACTTC. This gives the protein CASSLAGGEQYF.

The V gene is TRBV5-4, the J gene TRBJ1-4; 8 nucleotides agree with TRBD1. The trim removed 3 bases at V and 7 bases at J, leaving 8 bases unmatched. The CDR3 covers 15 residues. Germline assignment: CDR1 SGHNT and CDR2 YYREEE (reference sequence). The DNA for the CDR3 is TGTGCCAGCAGCTCGGGACAGGCTGGTAGTGAAAAACTGTTTTTT. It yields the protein CASSSGQAGSEKLFF.

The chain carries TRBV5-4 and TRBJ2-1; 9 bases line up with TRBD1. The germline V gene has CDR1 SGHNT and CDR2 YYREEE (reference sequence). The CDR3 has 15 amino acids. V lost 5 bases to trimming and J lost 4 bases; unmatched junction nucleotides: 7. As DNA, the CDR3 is TGTGCCAGCAGGGACGCCGGGACAGGGTACAATGAGCAGTTCTTC. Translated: CASRDAGTGYNEQFF.

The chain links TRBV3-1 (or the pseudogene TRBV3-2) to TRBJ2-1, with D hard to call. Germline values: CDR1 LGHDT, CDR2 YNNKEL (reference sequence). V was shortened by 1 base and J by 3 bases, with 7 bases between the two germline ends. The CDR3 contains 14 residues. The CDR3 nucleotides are TGTGCCAGCAGCCAAGCCAGGATCTACAATGAGCAGTTCTTC. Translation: CASSQARIYNEQFF.

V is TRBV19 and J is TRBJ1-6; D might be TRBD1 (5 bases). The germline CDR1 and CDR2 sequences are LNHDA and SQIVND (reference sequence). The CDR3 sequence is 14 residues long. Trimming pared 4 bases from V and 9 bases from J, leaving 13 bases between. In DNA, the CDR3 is TGTGCCAGTAGTAGGGACGGGGGGTTTTCACCCCTCCACTTT. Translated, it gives CASSRDGGFSPLHF.

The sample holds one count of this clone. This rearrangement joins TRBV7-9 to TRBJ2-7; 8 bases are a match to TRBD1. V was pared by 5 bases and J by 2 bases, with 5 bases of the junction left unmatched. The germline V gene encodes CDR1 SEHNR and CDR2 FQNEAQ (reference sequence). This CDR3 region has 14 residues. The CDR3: CASSRTGSAYEQYF. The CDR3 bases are TGTGCCAGCAGCCGGACAGGGAGCGCCTACGAGCAGTACTTC.

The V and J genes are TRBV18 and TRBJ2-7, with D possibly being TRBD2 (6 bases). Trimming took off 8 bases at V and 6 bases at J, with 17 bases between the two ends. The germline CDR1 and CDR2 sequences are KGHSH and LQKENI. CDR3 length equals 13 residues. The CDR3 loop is CASHPGLGREQYF. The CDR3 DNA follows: TGTGCCAGCCACCCGGGACTTGGGCGCGAGCAGTACTTC. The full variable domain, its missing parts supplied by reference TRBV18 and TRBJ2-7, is NAGVMQNPRHLVRRRGQEARLRCSPMKGHSHVYWYRQLPEEGLKFMVYLQKENIIDESGMPKERFSAEFPKEGPSILRIQQVVRGDSAAYFCASHPGLGREQYFGPGTRLTVT.

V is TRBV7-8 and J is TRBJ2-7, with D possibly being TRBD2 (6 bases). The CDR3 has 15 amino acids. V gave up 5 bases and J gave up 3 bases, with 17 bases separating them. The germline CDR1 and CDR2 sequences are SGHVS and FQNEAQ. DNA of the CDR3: TGTGCCAGCAGCCTTACCCCGGGACTCATCTACGAGCAGTACTTC. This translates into CASSLTPGLIYEQYF. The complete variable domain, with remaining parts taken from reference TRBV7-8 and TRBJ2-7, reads GAGVSQSPRYKVAKRGQDVALRCDPISGHVSLFWYQQALGQGPEFLTYFQNEAQLDKSGLPSDRFFAERPEGSVSTLKIQRTQQEDSAVYLCASSLTPGLIYEQYFGPGTRLTVT.

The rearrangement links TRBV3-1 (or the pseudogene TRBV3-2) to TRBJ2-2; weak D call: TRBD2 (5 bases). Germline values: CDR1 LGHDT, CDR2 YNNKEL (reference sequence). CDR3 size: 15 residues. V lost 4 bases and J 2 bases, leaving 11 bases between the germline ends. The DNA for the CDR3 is TGTGCCAGCAGCCCCAGAGCGGCTAACACCGGGGAGCTGTTTTTT. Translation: CASSPRAANTGELFF.

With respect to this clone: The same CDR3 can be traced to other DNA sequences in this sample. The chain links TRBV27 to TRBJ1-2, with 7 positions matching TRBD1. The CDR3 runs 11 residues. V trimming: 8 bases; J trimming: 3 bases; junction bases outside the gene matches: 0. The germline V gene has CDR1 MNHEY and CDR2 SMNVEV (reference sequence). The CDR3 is CASGTDYGYTF. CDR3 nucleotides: TGTGCCAGCGGGACAGACTATGGCTACACCTTC.

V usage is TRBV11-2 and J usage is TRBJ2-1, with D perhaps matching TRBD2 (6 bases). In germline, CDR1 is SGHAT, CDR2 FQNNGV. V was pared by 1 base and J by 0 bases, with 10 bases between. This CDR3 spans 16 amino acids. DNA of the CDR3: TGTGCCAGCAGCTTAGTCGCGGGGAGCTCCTACAATGAGCAGTTCTTC. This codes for CASSLVAGSSYNEQFF.

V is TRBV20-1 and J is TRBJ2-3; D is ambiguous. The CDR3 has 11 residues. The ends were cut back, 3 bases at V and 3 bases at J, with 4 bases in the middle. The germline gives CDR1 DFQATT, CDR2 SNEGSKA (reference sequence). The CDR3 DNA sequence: TGCAGTGCTAGCCGGACAGATACGCAGTATTTT. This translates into CSASRTDTQYF.

DNA for the CDR3: TGTGCCAGCAGTGAATTGTGGCAGGGAGGAGAAAAACTGTTTTTT. This sequence encodes CASSELWQGGEKLFF. The chain combines TRBV6-1 with TRBJ1-4; weak D call: TRBD1 (5 bases). V was trimmed by 2 bases and J by 8 bases, leaving 15 bases between them. CDR3 length equals 15 residues. The germline V gene encodes CDR1 MNHNS and CDR2 SASEGT.

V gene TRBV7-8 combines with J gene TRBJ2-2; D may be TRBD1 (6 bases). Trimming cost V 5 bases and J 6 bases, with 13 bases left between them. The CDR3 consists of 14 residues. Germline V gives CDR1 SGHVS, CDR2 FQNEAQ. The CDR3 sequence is CASSQKQGSGELFF. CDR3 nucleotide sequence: TGTGCCAGCAGCCAAAAACAGGGATCCGGGGAGCTGTTTTTT. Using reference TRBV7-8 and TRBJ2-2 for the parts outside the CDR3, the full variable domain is GAGVSQSPRYKVAKRGQDVALRCDPISGHVSLFWYQQALGQGPEFLTYFQNEAQLDKSGLPSDRFFAERPEGSVSTLKIQRTQQEDSAVYLCASSQKQGSGELFFGEGSRLTVL.

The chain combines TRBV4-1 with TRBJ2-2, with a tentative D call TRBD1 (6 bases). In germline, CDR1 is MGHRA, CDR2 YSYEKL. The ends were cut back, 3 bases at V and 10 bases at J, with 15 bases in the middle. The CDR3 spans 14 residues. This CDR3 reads CASSHIGQRPELFF. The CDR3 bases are TGCGCCAGCAGCCACATTGGACAGCGACCGGAGCTGTTTTTT.

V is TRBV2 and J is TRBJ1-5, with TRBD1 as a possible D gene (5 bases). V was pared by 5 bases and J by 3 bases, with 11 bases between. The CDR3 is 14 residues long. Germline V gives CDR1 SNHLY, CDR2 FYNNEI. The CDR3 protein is CASSLQGYNQPQHF. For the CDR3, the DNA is TGTGCCAGCAGTCTTCAGGGATACAATCAGCCCCAGCATTTT.

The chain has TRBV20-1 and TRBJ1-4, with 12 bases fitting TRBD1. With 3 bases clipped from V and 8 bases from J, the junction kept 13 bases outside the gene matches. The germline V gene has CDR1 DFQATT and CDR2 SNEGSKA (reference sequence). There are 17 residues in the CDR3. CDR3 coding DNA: TGCAGTGCTAGTTCGGGGACAGGGGGCGCGTTAGGAGAAAAACTGTTTTTT. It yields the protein CSASSGTGGALGEKLFF.

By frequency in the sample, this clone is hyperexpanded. CDR3 in DNA: TGTGCCAGCAGGGTCGGGAGCGGCGGATTGGCTGAGCAGTTCTTC. Its translation is CASRVGSGGLAEQFF. The V gene is TRBV4-2, the J gene TRBJ2-1; possibly TRBD2 for D (6 bases). This CDR3 comprises 15 residues. The V end was cut by 6 bases, the J end by 9 bases, with 21 bases between. Germline V gives CDR1 LGHNA, CDR2 YNFKEQ.

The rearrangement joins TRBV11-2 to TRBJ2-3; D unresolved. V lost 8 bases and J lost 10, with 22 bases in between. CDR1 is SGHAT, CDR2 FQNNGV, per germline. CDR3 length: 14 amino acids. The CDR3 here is CASAPSAAGSSQYF. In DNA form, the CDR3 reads TGTGCCAGCGCACCATCGGCCGCAGGTTCGTCGCAGTATTTT.

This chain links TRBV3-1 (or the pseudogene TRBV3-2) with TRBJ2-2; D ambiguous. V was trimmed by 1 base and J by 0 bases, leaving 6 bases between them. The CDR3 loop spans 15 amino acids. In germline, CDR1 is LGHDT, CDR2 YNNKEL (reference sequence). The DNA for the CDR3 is TGTGCCAGCAGCCAAGTCCTAACGAACACCGGGGAGCTGTTTTTT. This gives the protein CASSQVLTNTGELFF.

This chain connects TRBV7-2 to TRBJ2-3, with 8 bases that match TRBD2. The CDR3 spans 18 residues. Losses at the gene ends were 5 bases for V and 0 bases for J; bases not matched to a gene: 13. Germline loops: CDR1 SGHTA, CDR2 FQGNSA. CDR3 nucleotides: TGTGCCAGCAGCCCCCGATGGGCGGGGGGAGTTAGCACAGATACGCAGTATTTT. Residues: CASSPRWAGGVSTDTQYF.

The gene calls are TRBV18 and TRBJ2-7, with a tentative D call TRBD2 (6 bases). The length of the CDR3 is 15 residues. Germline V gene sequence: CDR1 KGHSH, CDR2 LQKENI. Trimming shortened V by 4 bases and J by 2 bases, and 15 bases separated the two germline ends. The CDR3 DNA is TGTGCCAGCTCACTTACTAGCTCCGTAACCTACGAGCAGTACTTC. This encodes CASSLTSSVTYEQYF. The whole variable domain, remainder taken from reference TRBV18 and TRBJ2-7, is NAGVMQNPRHLVRRRGQEARLRCSPMKGHSHVYWYRQLPEEGLKFMVYLQKENIIDESGMPKERFSAEFPKEGPSILRIQQVVRGDSAAYFCASSLTSSVTYEQYFGPGTRLTVT.

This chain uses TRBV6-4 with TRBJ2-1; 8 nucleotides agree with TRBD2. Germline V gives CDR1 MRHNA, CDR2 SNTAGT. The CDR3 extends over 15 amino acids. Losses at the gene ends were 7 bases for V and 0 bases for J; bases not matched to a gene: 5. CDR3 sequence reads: CASKILAGSYNEQFF. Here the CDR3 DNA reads TGTGCCAGCAAGATCCTAGCGGGCTCCTACAATGAGCAGTTCTTC.

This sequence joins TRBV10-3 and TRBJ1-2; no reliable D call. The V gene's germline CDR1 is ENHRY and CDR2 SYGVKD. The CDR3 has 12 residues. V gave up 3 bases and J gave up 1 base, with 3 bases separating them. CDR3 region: CAISDFNYGYTF. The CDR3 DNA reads TGTGCCATCAGTGACTTTAACTATGGCTACACCTTC.